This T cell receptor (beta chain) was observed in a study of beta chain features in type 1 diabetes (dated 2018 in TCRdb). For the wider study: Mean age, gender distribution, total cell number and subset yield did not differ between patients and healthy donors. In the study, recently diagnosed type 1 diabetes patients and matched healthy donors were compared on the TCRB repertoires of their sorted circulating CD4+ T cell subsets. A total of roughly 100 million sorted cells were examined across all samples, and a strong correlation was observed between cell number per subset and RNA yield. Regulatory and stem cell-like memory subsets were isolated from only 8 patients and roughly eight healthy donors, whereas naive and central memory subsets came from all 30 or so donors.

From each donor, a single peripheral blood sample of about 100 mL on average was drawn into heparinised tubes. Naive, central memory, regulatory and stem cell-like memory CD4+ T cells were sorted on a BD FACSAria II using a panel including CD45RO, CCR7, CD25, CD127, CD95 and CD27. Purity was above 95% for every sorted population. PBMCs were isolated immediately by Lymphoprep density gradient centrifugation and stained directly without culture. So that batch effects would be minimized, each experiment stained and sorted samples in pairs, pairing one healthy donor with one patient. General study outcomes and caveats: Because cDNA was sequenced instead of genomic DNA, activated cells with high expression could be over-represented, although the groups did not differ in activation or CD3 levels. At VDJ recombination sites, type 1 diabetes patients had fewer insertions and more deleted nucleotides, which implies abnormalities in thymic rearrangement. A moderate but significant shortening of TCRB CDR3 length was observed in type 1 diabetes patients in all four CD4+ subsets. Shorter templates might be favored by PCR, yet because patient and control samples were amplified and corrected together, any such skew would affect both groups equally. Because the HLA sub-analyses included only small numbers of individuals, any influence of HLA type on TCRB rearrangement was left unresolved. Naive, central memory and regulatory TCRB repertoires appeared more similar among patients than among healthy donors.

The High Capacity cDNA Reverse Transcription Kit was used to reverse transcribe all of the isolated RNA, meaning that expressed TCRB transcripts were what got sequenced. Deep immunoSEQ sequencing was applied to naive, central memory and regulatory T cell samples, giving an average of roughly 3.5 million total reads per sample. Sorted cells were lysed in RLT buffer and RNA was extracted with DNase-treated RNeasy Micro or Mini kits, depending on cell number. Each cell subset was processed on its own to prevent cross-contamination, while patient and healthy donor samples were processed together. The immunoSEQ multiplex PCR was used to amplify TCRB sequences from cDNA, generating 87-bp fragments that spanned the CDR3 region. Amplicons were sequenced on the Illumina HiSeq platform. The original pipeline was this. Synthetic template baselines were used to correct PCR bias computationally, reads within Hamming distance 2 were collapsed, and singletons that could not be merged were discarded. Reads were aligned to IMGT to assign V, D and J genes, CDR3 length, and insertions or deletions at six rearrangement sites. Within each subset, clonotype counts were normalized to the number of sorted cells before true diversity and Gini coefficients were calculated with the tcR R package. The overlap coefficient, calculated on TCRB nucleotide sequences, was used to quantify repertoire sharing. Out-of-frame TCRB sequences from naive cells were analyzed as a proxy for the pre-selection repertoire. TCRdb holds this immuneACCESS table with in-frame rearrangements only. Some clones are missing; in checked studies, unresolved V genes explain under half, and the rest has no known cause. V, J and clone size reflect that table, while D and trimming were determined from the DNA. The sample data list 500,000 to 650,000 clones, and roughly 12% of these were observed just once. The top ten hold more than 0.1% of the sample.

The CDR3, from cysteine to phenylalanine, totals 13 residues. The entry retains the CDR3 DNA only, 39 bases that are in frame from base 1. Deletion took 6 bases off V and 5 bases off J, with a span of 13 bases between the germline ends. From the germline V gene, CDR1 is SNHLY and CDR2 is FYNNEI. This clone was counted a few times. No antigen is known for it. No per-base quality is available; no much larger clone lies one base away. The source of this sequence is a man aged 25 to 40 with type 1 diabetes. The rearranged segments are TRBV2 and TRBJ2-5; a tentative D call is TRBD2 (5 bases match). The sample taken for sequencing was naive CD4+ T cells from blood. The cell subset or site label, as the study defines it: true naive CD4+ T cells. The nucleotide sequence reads TGTGCCAGCAGGAATACGGGGTGGGAGACCCAGTACTTC. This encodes CASRNTGWETQYF.